The 21 T cell receptor beta chains listed next were all sequenced from one sample in a study of blood T cell repertoires in COVID-19. Here immunoSEQ multiplex PCR was the method, and the copy in TCRdb shows in-frame clones only, minus some. The sample records roughly 70,000 clones, about 90% being singletons. The sample was peripheral blood. Receptor source: a woman of 80 years or more with active COVID-19.

The gene calls are TRBV5-1 and TRBJ2-2, with unresolved D. Trimming shortened V by 4 bases and J by 4 bases, and 8 bases separated the two germline ends. Germline lookup yields CDR1 SGHRS and CDR2 YFSETQ. This CDR3 has 13 amino acids. The CDR3 reads CASSQTFTGELFF. CDR3 DNA: TGCGCCAGCAGCCAGACTTTCACCGGGGAGCTGTTTTTT. Full variable domain (outside the CDR3, taken from reference TRBV5-1 and TRBJ2-2): KAGVTQTPRYLIKTRGQQVTLSCSPISGHRSVSWYQQTPGQGLQFLFEYFSETQRNKGNFPGRFSGRQFSNSRSEMNVSTLELGDSALYLCASSQTFTGELFFGEGSRLTVL.

The chain carries TRBV9 and TRBJ1-3; tentative D call: TRBD1 (6 bases). The germline gives CDR1 SGDLS, CDR2 YYNGEE. This CDR3 is 17 amino acids long. Trimming took off 3 bases at V and 0 bases at J, with 16 bases between the two ends. The CDR3 spells CASSAQLKGHSGNTIYF. CDR3 bases: TGTGCCAGCAGCGCGCAACTTAAGGGACACTCTGGAAACACCATATATTTT.

V usage is TRBV3-1 (or the pseudogene TRBV3-2) and J usage is TRBJ1-2; unclear D gene. V was trimmed by 1 base and J by 7 bases, leaving 4 bases between them. The CDR3 consists of 11 residues. Germline-derived CDR1 and CDR2 are LGHDT and YNNKEL (reference sequence). As DNA, the CDR3 is TGTGCCAGCAGCCAAGTCTTTGGCTACACCTTC. This gives the protein CASSQVFGYTF.

The table lists this clone with a count of one. This rearrangement joins TRBV28 to TRBJ1-6; TRBD1 matches 7 bases. The CDR3 runs to 19 residues. The germline V gene has CDR1 MDHEN and CDR2 SYDVKM. J was trimmed by 6 bases and V by 6 bases; bases with no gene match: 20. CDR3 in DNA: TGTGCCAGCAGCCCCGACCGGAAAACTAACACAGGGGTTAATTCACCCCTCCACTTT. Amino acid sequence: CASSPDRKTNTGVNSPLHF. The whole variable domain, remainder taken from reference TRBV28 and TRBJ1-6, is DVKVTQSSRYLVKRTGEKVFLECVQDMDHENMFWYRQDPGLGLRLIYFSYDVKMKEKGDIPEGYSVSREKKERFSLILESASTNQTSMYLCASSPDRKTNTGVNSPLHFGNGTRLTVT.

This clone was observed once. The V and J genes are TRBV9 and TRBJ2-1; a weak D match, TRBD2 (6 bases). Between the trimmed V and J ends, which lost 3 bases and 2 bases, there was a span of 12 bases. The length of the CDR3 is 15 residues. From germline, CDR1 is SGDLS and CDR2 YYNGEE. CDR3 sequence (DNA): TGTGCCAGCAGCGAATCGGGGGTGGCCTACAATGAGCAGTTCTTC. Translated: CASSESGVAYNEQFF.

This chain uses TRBV5-5 with TRBJ1-4; TRBD1 agrees at 8 bases. This CDR3 is built from 16 residues. V lost 4 bases and J lost 8; bases outside the gene matches: 13. CDR1 SGHKS and CDR2 YYEKEE come from the germline V gene (reference sequence). The CDR3 loop reads CASSPGPGTGREKLFF. For the CDR3, the DNA is TGTGCCAGCAGCCCTGGCCCCGGGACAGGAAGGGAAAAACTGTTTTTT.

This clone was picked up a small number of times. This sequence joins TRBV4-3 and TRBJ2-7; no clear D. The length of the CDR3 is 13 residues. Trimming shortened V by 0 bases and J by 5 bases, and 8 bases separated the two germline ends. CDR1 and CDR2 from the germline V gene are LGHNA and YSLEER. The CDR3 DNA reads as TGCGCCAGCAGCCAAGATCTAATGGACGAGCAGTACTTC. This translates into CASSQDLMDEQYF.

J is TRBJ1-5 and V is TRBV7-2; D may be TRBD1 (5 bases). Trimming removed 1 base at V and 4 bases at J, with 11 bases between. CDR3 length equals 15 residues. From germline, CDR1 is SGHTA and CDR2 FQGNSA. CDR3: CASSLDGGANQPQHF. The DNA for the CDR3 is TGTGCCAGCAGCTTAGACGGGGGAGCGAATCAGCCCCAGCATTTT.

This clone has just a few counts. This sequence joins TRBV4-1 and TRBJ2-1; the match to TRBD2 covers 9 bases. CDR3 length: 13 residues. J gave up 15 bases and V 1 base, and 7 bases lay outside the gene matches. CDR1 MGHRA and CDR2 YSYEKL come from the germline V gene. The CDR3 DNA reads TGCGCCAGCAGCCAAGCAGGCGGGAGGGCCCGGTTCTTC. Amino acid sequence: CASSQAGGRARFF.

V usage is TRBV19 and J usage is TRBJ1-2, with TRBD1 as a possible D gene (6 bases). The germline V and J ends were trimmed by 3 bases and 6 bases, with 11 bases remaining between them. CDR3 size: 13 residues. Germline V gene lookup returns CDR1 LNHDA and CDR2 SQIVND (reference sequence). CDR3 coding DNA: TGTGCCAGTAGTATTTCGGGGGGCGATGGCTACACCTTC. This translates into CASSISGGDGYTF.

The rearrangement uses TRBV18 and TRBJ2-7, with TRBD2 matching 9 bases. This CDR3 spans 16 amino acids. After removal of 0 bases from V and 2 bases from J, the junction contained 5 bases not matched to a gene. Germline V gene data show CDR1 as KGHSH and CDR2 as LQKENI. The CDR3 DNA follows: TGTGCCAGCTCACCACCTTTCGCTAGCGGGGCCTACGAGCAGTACTTC. This codes for CASSPPFASGAYEQYF.

J is TRBJ2-1 and V is TRBV6-5; no clear D gene. The ends were cut back, 6 bases at V and 6 bases at J, with 15 bases in the middle. Germline assignment: CDR1 MNHEY and CDR2 SVGAGI. This CDR3 region has 14 residues. CDR3 in amino acids: CASSYVWAGNEQFF. CDR3 in DNA: TGTGCCAGCAGCTACGTATGGGCAGGCAATGAGCAGTTCTTC.

CDR3 in DNA: TGTGCCAGCAGCGTATTTGGCGGCGTTAGCACAGATACGCAGTATTTT. Amino acid sequence: CASSVFGGVSTDTQYF. The chain couples TRBV9 to TRBJ2-3, with D unresolved. The V end was cut by 1 base, the J end by 0 bases, with 12 bases between. CDR1 is SGDLS and CDR2 is YYNGEE in the germline V gene. The CDR3 has 16 residues. Looking up the rest from reference TRBV9 and TRBJ2-3 gives the full variable domain: DSGVTQTPKHLITATGQRVTLRCSPRSGDLSVYWYQQSLDQGLQFLIQYYNGEERAKGNILERFSAQQFPDLHSELNLSSLELGDSALYFCASSVFGGVSTDTQYFGPGTRLTVL.

The chain is built from TRBV29-1 and TRBJ2-7; 10 bases are a match to TRBD1. Germline loops: CDR1 SQVTM, CDR2 ANQGSEA. The trim removed 4 bases at V and 3 bases at J, leaving 6 bases unmatched. CDR3 length: 14 residues. The CDR3 sequence: CSVAQTGGYYEQYF. CDR3 sequence (DNA): TGCAGCGTTGCCCAGACAGGGGGCTACTACGAGCAGTACTTC.

This chain joins TRBV5-5 and TRBJ1-5; TRBD1 is a possible D gene (6 bases). V was trimmed by 5 bases and J by 6 bases, leaving 15 bases between them. The CDR3 contains 14 residues. CDR1 SGHKS and CDR2 YYEKEE come from the germline V gene (reference sequence). CDR3 sequence (DNA): TGTGCCAGCAGTTATACAGGGACGGGTCAGCCCCAGCATTTT. This translates into CASSYTGTGQPQHF.

The chain couples TRBV9 to TRBJ2-5, with 7 bases that match TRBD2. This CDR3 is 15 amino acids long. The germline gives CDR1 SGDLS, CDR2 YYNGEE. The V gene end was trimmed by 4 bases and the J gene end by 7 bases; junction bases not matched to a gene: 13. This CDR3 reads CASSPRAGEEGTQYF. In DNA form, the CDR3 reads TGTGCCAGCAGCCCCCGTGCGGGAGAAGAGGGGACCCAGTACTTC.

The gene calls are TRBV7-2 and TRBJ2-2; D is unresolved. Germline CDR1 is SGHTA and CDR2 is FQGNSA. V was pared by 4 bases and J by 8 bases, with 11 bases between. CDR3 size: 13 residues. The CDR3 DNA reads as TGTGCCAGCAGCTCCCAGGCCCAGGGGGAGCTGTTTTTT. It yields the protein CASSSQAQGELFF.

The chain is built from TRBV5-1 and TRBJ2-7; D is undetermined. Germline V lookup: CDR1 SGHRS, CDR2 YFSETQ. Trimming cost V 3 bases and J 3 bases, with 7 bases left between them. The CDR3 totals 12 residues. The CDR3 DNA follows: TGCGCCAGCAGCTACTCCAACTACGAGCAGTACTTC. The encoded protein is CASSYSNYEQYF.

V is TRBV19 and J is TRBJ1-1; possibly TRBD1 for D (5 bases). This CDR3 has 14 amino acids. Germline CDR1 is LNHDA and CDR2 is SQIVND (reference sequence). V dropped 8 bases and J dropped 3 bases, with 16 bases sitting between them. The CDR3 reads CASARLGGDTEAFF. The CDR3 nucleotides are TGTGCCAGTGCGCGATTGGGGGGGGACACTGAAGCTTTCTTT. Filled out from reference TRBV19 and TRBJ1-1, the complete variable domain reads DGGITQSPKYLFRKEGQNVTLSCEQNLNHDAMYWYRQDPGQGLRLIYYSQIVNDFQKGDIAEGYSVSREKKESFPLTVTSAQKNPTAFYLCASARLGGDTEAFFGQGTRLTVV.

The chain has TRBV4-2 and TRBJ1-2; TRBD1 aligns across 10 bases. CDR1 is LGHNA and CDR2 is YNFKEQ in the germline V gene. Trimming took 4 bases from V and 2 from J; bases not matched to a gene: 4. The CDR3 runs to 15 residues. CDR3 amino acids: CASSPGDRGNYGYTF. CDR3 in DNA: TGTGCCAGCAGCCCCGGGGACAGGGGCAACTATGGCTACACCTTC.

The chain couples TRBV7-2 to TRBJ2-3; 15 positions agree with TRBD2. Germline V gives CDR1 SGHTA, CDR2 FQGNSA. The CDR3 length is 18 residues. V shed 6 bases and J 3 bases; nucleotides not matched to a gene: 10. CDR3 nucleotides: TGTGCCAGCAGATGGACTAGCGGGAGGGCAGGCGGGACAGATACGCAGTATTTT. Amino acid sequence: CASRWTSGRAGGTDTQYF.